A single sample gave rise to the 3 T cell receptor beta chains below, sequenced in a study of monozygotic twins with cystic fibrosis. Using immunoSEQ multiplex PCR, the repertoire was profiled, and TCRdb retains in-frame clones only, with some absent. The sample holds around 34,000 clones, more than 85% seen once. The source material was blood. These receptors came from a girl aged 2 to 10 with cystic fibrosis.

The rearrangement joins TRBV19 to TRBJ2-1; 7 bases are shared with TRBD2. There are 15 residues in the CDR3. Germline CDR1 LNHDA, CDR2 SQIVND (reference sequence). After removal of 5 bases from V and 5 bases from J, the junction contained 9 bases not matched to a gene. The CDR3 DNA reads TGTGCCAGTAGTTGGGGGGGAGGGCTTGACAATGAGCAGTTCTTC. This gives the protein CASSWGGGLDNEQFF.

The chain joins TRBV7-2 to TRBJ2-2; D might be TRBD2 (6 bases). Germline lookup yields CDR1 SGHTA and CDR2 FQGNSA. CDR3 length: 17 residues. Trimming removed 5 bases at V and 5 bases at J, with 21 bases between. In DNA form, the CDR3 reads TGTGCCAGCAGCCAGGGAGGCGGCTCAGGGAGAACCGGGGAGCTGTTTTTT. The encoded protein is CASSQGGGSGRTGELFF. The full variable domain, rest sourced from reference TRBV7-2 and TRBJ2-2, is GAGVSQSPSNKVTEKGKDVELRCDPISGHTALYWYRQSLGQGLEFLIYFQGNSAPDKSGLPSDRFSAERTGGSVSTLTIQRTQQEDSAVYLCASSQGGGSGRTGELFFGEGSRLTVL.

The chain joins TRBV7-6 to TRBJ1-6; perhaps TRBD1 as D (6 bases). There are 15 residues in the CDR3. Germline V gene sequence: CDR1 SGHVS, CDR2 FNYEAQ. V lost 3 bases and J lost 5, with 11 bases in between. CDR3 nucleotides: TGTGCCAGCAGCTTCACGGACAGAGATAATTCACCCCTCCACTTT. Its translation: CASSFTDRDNSPLHF.